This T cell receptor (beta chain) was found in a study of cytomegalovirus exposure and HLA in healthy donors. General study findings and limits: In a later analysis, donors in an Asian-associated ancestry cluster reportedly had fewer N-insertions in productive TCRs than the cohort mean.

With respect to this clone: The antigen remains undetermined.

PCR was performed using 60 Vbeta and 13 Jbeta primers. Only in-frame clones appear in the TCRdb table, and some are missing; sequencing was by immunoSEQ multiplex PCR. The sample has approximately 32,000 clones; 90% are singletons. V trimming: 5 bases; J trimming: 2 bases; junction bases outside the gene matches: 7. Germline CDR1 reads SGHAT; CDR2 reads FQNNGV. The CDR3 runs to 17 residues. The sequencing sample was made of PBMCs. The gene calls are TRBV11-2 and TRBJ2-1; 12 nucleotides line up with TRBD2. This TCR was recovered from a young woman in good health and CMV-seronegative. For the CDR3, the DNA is TGTGCCAGCAGCCGGTTGCGACTAGCGGGAGCCTACAATGAGCAGTTCTTC. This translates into CASSRLRLAGAYNEQFF.